This is a list of T cell receptor beta chains from one sample in a study of breast tumors, draining lymph nodes, adjacent tissues. TCRdb ran MiXCR on the multiplex PCR reads and lists one entry per CDR3 protein. The repertoire holds more than 250,000 distinct CDR3 sequences, with 30% to 35% as singletons. The sequencing sample was made of axillary lymph node tissue. These receptors were collected from a female donor with breast cancer. Some clones in this sample may be carry-over from other donors' samples. Both conserved end residues are part of each CDR3. D genes are given only for firm matches.

v_call d_call cdr3_aa
TRBV10-3 - CAISMTQWGTEAFF
TRBV10-3 - CAIRVGREGYEQYF
TRBV12-3/TRBV12-4 - CASSFDLPPEAFF
TRBV6-5 TRBD1 CASSYSGTGEETQYF
TRBV6-5 - CASSAPTASVTEAFF
TRBV27 - CASSLWGNEQFF
TRBV30 - CAWSEGGRETQYF
TRBV7-2 - CASSLYGGLLVFEQYF
TRBV10-1 TRBD1 CASSALGTDFGTQYF
TRBV20-1 - CSADGDTTYEKLFF
TRBV19 TRBD2 CASSGEGGGETQYF
TRBV29-1 TRBD1 CSVPGQGGPIGGYTF
TRBV4-1 - CASSQESTEGNTIYF
TRBV18 - CVSSPGYEQYF
TRBV10-3 - CAISDGLDNSPLHF
TRBV12-5 TRBD2 CASNPGLAGTQFF
TRBV19 TRBD1 CASSILPGQGDEQYF
TRBV2 - CASSGHVSTGNTIYF
TRBV28 TRBD2 CASSRGTTFHEQYF
TRBV12-3/TRBV12-4 - CASRDDRDGETQYF
TRBV7-2 TRBD2 CASSLARGEETQYF
TRBV5-5 TRBD1 CASSLAGQGTDTQYF
TRBV20-1 TRBD2 CSAWTSGNYEQYF
TRBV7-2 - CASSLRPLPPYEQYF
TRBV7-8 - CASSESGNRVEEQYF
TRBV6-5 - CASSYSTPGSEQYF
TRBV20-1 TRBD1 CSARDRVSTDTQYF
TRBV3-1 TRBD2 CASSPSGRAIYEQYF
TRBV7-9 TRBD2 CASRDPLSGRAFNEQFF
TRBV6-2/TRBV6-3 TRBD1 CASSPPGTDSYEQYF
TRBV30 - CAWRDTHNSPLHF